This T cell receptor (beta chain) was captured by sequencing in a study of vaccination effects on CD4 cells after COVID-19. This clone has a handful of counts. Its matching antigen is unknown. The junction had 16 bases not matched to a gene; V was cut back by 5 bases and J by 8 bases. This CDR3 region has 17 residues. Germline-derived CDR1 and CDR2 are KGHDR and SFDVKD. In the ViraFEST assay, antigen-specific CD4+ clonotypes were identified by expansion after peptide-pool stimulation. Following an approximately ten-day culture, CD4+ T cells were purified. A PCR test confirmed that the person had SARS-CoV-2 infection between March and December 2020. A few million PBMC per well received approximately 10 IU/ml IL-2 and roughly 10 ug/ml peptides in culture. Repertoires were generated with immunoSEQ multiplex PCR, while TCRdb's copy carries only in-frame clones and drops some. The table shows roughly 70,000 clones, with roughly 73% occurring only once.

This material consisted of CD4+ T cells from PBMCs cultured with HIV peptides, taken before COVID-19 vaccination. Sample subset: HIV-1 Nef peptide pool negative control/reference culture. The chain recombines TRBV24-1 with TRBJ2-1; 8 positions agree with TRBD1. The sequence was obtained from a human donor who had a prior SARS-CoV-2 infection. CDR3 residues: CATSGPRLRGRDDEQFF. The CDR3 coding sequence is TGTGCCACCAGTGGGCCCCGGCTCAGGGGGCGCGACGATGAGCAGTTCTTC.